A single sample gave rise to the 20 T cell receptor beta chains below, sequenced in a study of T cell responses to AZD1222 COVID-19 vaccine. Profiling relied on immunoSEQ multiplex PCR, and the TCRdb table lists in-frame clones only, not all of them. In the table there are about 130,000 clones, 88% of which are singletons. This sample comprised peripheral blood, obtained on day 0 of AZD1222 vaccination. The receptors were gathered from an adult in good health.

CDR3 bases: TGTGCCAGCATTCGAATTTCCCCTTTCGGCGGGAGGCACTACGAGCAGTACTTC. This codes for CASIRISPFGGRHYEQYF. The chain uses TRBV7-6 and TRBJ2-7, with TRBD2 matching over 8 bases. Looked up from germline, CDR1 is SGHVS and CDR2 is FNYEAQ. The CDR3 is made up of 18 amino acids. V lost 7 bases, J lost 3 bases, and 20 bases stayed unmatched. Drawing the rest from reference TRBV7-6 and TRBJ2-7, the complete variable domain is GAGVSQSPRYKVTKRGQDVALRCDPISGHVSLYWYRQALGQGPEFLTYFNYEAQQDKSGLPNDRFSAERPEGSISTLTIQRTEQRDSAMYRCASIRISPFGGRHYEQYFGPGTRLTVT.

The rearrangement links TRBV5-6 to TRBJ2-5; 8 nucleotides match TRBD1. The germline gives CDR1 SGHDT, CDR2 YYEEEE. The junction had 11 bases not matched to a gene; V was cut back by 2 bases and J by 2 bases. The CDR3 extends over 17 amino acids. CDR3 residues: CASSLKSGTGQQETQYF. The CDR3 nucleotides read TGTGCCAGCAGCTTAAAGTCCGGGACAGGCCAACAAGAGACCCAGTACTTC. Combining the CDR3 with reference TRBV5-6 and TRBJ2-5 gives the whole variable domain DAGVTQSPTHLIKTRGQQVTLRCSPKSGHDTVSWYQQALGQGPQFIFQYYEEEERQRGNFPDRFSGHQFPNYSSELNVNALLLGDSALYLCASSLKSGTGQQETQYFGPGTRLLVL.

The chain uses TRBV21-1 and TRBJ2-1; the table's D call, TRBD1, was not checked against the DNA. TRBV21-1 is marked as a pseudogene. CDR3 length: 16 amino acids. CDR3 residues: CASSKVKDRNYNEQFF. The DNA for the CDR3 is TGTGCCAGCAGCAAAGTTAAAGACAGGAACTACAATGAGCAGTTCTTC.

This rearrangement joins TRBV18 to TRBJ1-6; possibly TRBD1 for D (5 bases). The V end was cut by 3 bases, the J end by 7 bases, with 10 bases between. Germline V gives CDR1 KGHSH, CDR2 LQKENI. The CDR3 is made up of 14 amino acids. This CDR3 is CASSPGGTNSPLHF. CDR3 coding DNA: TGTGCCAGCTCACCGGGGGGGACGAATTCACCCCTCCACTTT.

The CDR3 nucleotides are TGTGCCAGCAGCTTAGCTGATTTGAGCAATCAGCCCCAGCATTTT. Its translation is CASSLADLSNQPQHF. The genes are TRBV7-2 and TRBJ1-5; D uncertain. This CDR3 contains 15 residues. Germline CDR1 SGHTA, CDR2 FQGNSA. V gave up 0 bases and J gave up 1 base, with 7 bases separating them.

The rearrangement joins TRBV14 to TRBJ2-5, with 9 nucleotides matching TRBD1. Germline V gene sequence: CDR1 SGHDN, CDR2 FVKESK. With V trimmed by 4 bases and J by 5 bases, 8 bases remained unmatched. The length of the CDR3 is 15 residues. The CDR3 nucleotides are TGTGCCAGCAGCCTAGGACAGGGGTTCGGGGAGACCCAGTACTTC. Amino acid sequence: CASSLGQGFGETQYF.

The table lists this clone with a count of one. Other DNA variants within this sample encode the same CDR3. The chain carries TRBV6-5 and TRBJ2-7, with D unclear. This CDR3 region has 15 residues. CDR1 is MNHEY and CDR2 is SVGAGI in the germline V gene. V lost 0 bases and J 0 bases, leaving 9 bases between the germline ends. CDR3 in amino acids: CASSYSGTVSYEQYF. The CDR3 DNA reads as TGTGCCAGCAGTTACTCCGGAACAGTCTCCTACGAGCAGTACTTC.

This rearrangement joins TRBV3-1 (or the pseudogene TRBV3-2) to TRBJ2-3; the D is unclear. CDR1 is LGHDT and CDR2 is YNNKEL in the germline V gene (reference sequence). CDR3 size: 16 residues. With 1 base removed from V and 1 base from J, the gap between germline ends came to 12 bases. The CDR3 DNA reads TGTGCCAGCAGCCAAGGGGATTTCCGGGGCACAGATACGCAGTATTTT. This codes for CASSQGDFRGTDTQYF.

The rearrangement links TRBV4-1 to TRBJ1-1, with 7 bases aligning to TRBD1. The CDR3 totals 19 residues. The trim removed 3 bases at V and 3 bases at J, leaving 19 bases unmatched. CDR1 is MGHRA and CDR2 is YSYEKL in the germline V gene. The CDR3 region is CASSHPHPDRTSRHTEAFF. DNA of the CDR3: TGCGCCAGCAGCCATCCCCACCCGGACAGGACGAGTAGGCACACTGAAGCTTTCTTT.

This chain joins TRBV29-1 and TRBJ1-1; D call uncertain. The CDR3 is made up of 13 amino acids. Trimming stripped 0 bases from V and 1 base from J, with 6 bases between. CDR1 is SQVTM, CDR2 ANQGSEA, per germline. CDR3 DNA: TGCAGCGTTGAAGAGCACGCGAACACTGAAGCTTTCTTT. This gives the protein CSVEEHANTEAFF.

The chain links TRBV7-8 to TRBJ1-5; 10 nucleotides agree with TRBD1. V lost 4 bases and J lost 7; bases outside the gene matches: 7. Germline values: CDR1 SGHVS, CDR2 FQNEAQ. The CDR3 sequence is 15 residues long. The CDR3 DNA follows: TGTGCCAGCAGCTCGGGACAGGGGAGTGGGCAGCCCCAGCATTTT. Protein: CASSSGQGSGQPQHF.

The chain is built from TRBV29-1 and TRBJ1-2, with D hard to call. V gave up 7 bases and J gave up 4 bases, with 19 bases separating them. Germline CDR1 is SQVTM and CDR2 is ANQGSEA. There are 14 residues in the CDR3. CDR3 DNA sequence: TGCAGCGCGGACCCAGAGACCTACGGCTATGGCTACACCTTC. Protein product: CSADPETYGYGYTF. The variable domain in full, with the rest retrieved from reference TRBV29-1 and TRBJ1-2, is SAVISQKPSRDICQRGTSLTIQCQVDSQVTMMFWYRQQPGQSLTLIATANQGSEATYESGFVIDKFPISRPNLTFSTLTVSNMSPEDSSIYLCSADPETYGYGYTFGSGTRLTVV.

The J gene is TRBJ2-7, the V gene TRBV12-3 or TRBV12-4, with D possibly matching TRBD2 (6 bases). The CDR3 has 12 residues. Between the trimmed V and J ends, which lost 0 bases and 7 bases, there was a span of 7 bases. CDR3 DNA: TGTGCCAGCAGTTTAGCGAGCGGGGAGCAGTACTTC. Translated: CASSLASGEQYF.

V is TRBV2 and J is TRBJ2-3, with 7 positions matching TRBD2. Germline CDR1 is SNHLY and CDR2 is FYNNEI. This CDR3 contains 14 residues. V shed 3 bases, J shed 5 bases, and the junction held 5 bases outside the gene matches. CDR3 coding DNA: TGTGCCAGCAGTGACTCTAGCGGCCGAGATACGCAGTATTTT. It encodes CASSDSSGRDTQYF.

The chain joins TRBV3-1 (or the pseudogene TRBV3-2) to TRBJ2-7; the D is unclear. Trimming cost V 2 bases and J 2 bases, with 16 bases left between them. Germline CDR1 LGHDT, CDR2 YNNKEL (reference sequence). The CDR3 loop spans 16 amino acids. CDR3 coding DNA: TGTGCCAGCAGCCAAAAGGCCGTCTACCCACCCTACGAGCAGTACTTC. Translated: CASSQKAVYPPYEQYF.

The gene calls are TRBV6-5 and TRBJ1-6; tentatively, D is TRBD1 (5 bases). The V gene's germline CDR1 is MNHEY and CDR2 SVGAGI. V was trimmed by 7 bases and J by 9 bases, leaving 13 bases between them. The CDR3 runs 13 residues. In DNA, the CDR3 is TGTGCCAGCATTCGGCAGGGCAGTTCACCCCTCCACTTT. The encoded protein is CASIRQGSSPLHF.

The rearrangement uses TRBV19 and TRBJ2-3; D gene unclear. This CDR3 has 16 amino acids. V lost 5 bases and J 1 base, leaving 16 bases between the germline ends. Germline CDR1 LNHDA, CDR2 SQIVND (reference sequence). CDR3 nucleotide sequence: TGTGCCAGTAGTCCCGCTGAAGCGTCAGGCACAGATACGCAGTATTTT. Translated, it gives CASSPAEASGTDTQYF.

CDR3 in DNA: TGCGCCAGCAGTGAGTCGGGCAGGGGAGCCTACGAGCAGTACTTC. It yields the protein CASSESGRGAYEQYF. The rearrangement joins TRBV10-1 to TRBJ2-7; possibly TRBD1 for D (6 bases). Per the germline V gene, CDR1 is WNHNN and CDR2 is SYGVQD (reference sequence). Trimming shortened V by 0 bases and J by 2 bases, and 11 bases separated the two germline ends. This CDR3 comprises 15 residues.

V is TRBV5-1 and J is TRBJ2-3; D uncertain. CDR1 and CDR2 (germline): SGHRS, YFSETQ. The CDR3 loop spans 16 amino acids. V was clipped by 6 bases and J by 2 bases, with 19 bases between them. This CDR3 is CASKPQTLLLTDTQYF. CDR3 bases: TGCGCCAGCAAGCCCCAGACCCTCCTTCTCACAGATACGCAGTATTTT.

J is TRBJ2-1 and V is TRBV9; no clear D. Deletions cut 0 bases from V and 6 bases from J, with 7 bases between. This CDR3 spans 13 amino acids. The V gene's germline CDR1 is SGDLS and CDR2 YYNGEE. CDR3 region: CASSVVSRNEQFF. The CDR3 bases are TGTGCCAGCAGCGTAGTATCGCGCAATGAGCAGTTCTTC.